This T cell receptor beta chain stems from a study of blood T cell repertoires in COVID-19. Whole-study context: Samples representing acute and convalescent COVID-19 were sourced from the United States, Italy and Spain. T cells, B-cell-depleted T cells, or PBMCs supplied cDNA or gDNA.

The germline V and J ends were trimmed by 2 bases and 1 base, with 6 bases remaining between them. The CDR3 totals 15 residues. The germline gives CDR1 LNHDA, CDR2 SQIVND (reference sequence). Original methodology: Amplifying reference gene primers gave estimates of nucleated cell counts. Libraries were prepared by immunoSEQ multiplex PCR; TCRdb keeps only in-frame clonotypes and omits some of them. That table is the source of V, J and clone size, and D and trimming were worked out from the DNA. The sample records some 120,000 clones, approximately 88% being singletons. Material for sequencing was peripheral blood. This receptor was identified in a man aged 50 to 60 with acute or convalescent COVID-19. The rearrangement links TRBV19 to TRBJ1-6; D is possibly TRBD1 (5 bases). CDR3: CASSIRGSYNSPLHF. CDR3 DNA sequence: TGTGCCAGTAGTATAAGGGGTTCCTATAATTCACCCCTCCACTTT.